This T cell receptor (beta chain) was sequenced for a study of early T cells in non-severe SARS-CoV-2 infection. The overall study: Alpha and beta chains were unpaired, from unsorted whole-blood bulk RNA. Whole-study findings and limits: Lookups in VDJdb leaned toward anti-spike CD8 responses and missed private and CD4 specificities.

As part of library construction, unique molecular identifiers were attached to individual cDNA molecules. MiXCR, applied by TCRdb to the 5' RACE reads, yields one record per CDR3 protein. Of about 83,000 distinct CDR3 sequences listed, roughly 12% are singletons. This clonotype appeared a few times. The antigen remains undetermined. CDR3 length equals 17 residues. The germline V gene has CDR1 SGDLS and CDR2 YYNGEE. V gave up 1 base and J gave up 3 bases; unmatched junction bases: 9. Material: whole blood. The origin of this receptor is an adult who was a healthcare worker with PCR-confirmed SARS-CoV-2 infection or an uninfected control (not recorded which). The V gene is TRBV9, the J gene TRBJ1-3; 8 bases are a match to TRBD1. CDR3 sequence reads: CASSVNAQGALGNTIYF. The CDR3 DNA follows: TGTGCCAGCAGCGTAAATGCCCAGGGGGCGCTTGGAAACACCATATATTTT.